These T cell receptor beta chains were read from a single sample in a study of CD8 T cells in ankylosing spondylitis. MiXCR, run by TCRdb on the 5' RACE reads, gives a single entry per CDR3 protein. The sample consists of 250,000 to 300,000 distinct CDR3 sequences, about a sixth of them appearing once. The sample consisted of blood, either unsorted or a sorted T cell fraction (not recorded which). These receptors were taken from a male donor with ankylosing spondylitis or in good health (not recorded which). Each CDR3 is given with its conserved first and last residue. D genes are given only for firm matches. Expanded clones get a size class; other rows say once, few or many, or leave the size out.

>TRBJ2-7|TRBV27|-|TRBD1
TGTGCCAGCAGTCTCCTCCGGACAGGGGTAATGGAGCAGTACTTC
CASSLLRTGVMEQYF
>TRBJ2-1|TRBV10-3|few|-
TGTGCCATCAGTGAGACTAGTCACAAGGAGCAGTTCTTC
CAISETSHKEQFF
>TRBJ2-7|TRBV4-2|many|-
TGTGCCAGCAGCCAAGAGGGGGCCGGCTCCTACGAGCAGTACTTC
CASSQEGAGSYEQYF
>TRBJ2-7|TRBV9|once|TRBD1
TGTGCCAGCAGCCCCCAGGACAGGGTTAGCGAGCAGTACTTC
CASSPQDRVSEQYF
>TRBJ2-7|TRBV7-6|once|TRBD2
TGTGCCAGCAGCTTACCGGGACTAGCGGGATATCGGTACGAGCAGTACTTC
CASSLPGLAGYRYEQYF
>TRBJ2-7|TRBV9|few|TRBD2
TGTGCCAGCAGCGAGGCCGGGACTAGCGGCTACGAGCAGTACTTC
CASSEAGTSGYEQYF
>TRBJ2-5|TRBV5-1|-|-
TGCGCCAGCAGCTTGGAAGGCGCCTCGGGGGAGACCCAGTACTTC
CASSLEGASGETQYF
>TRBJ2-1|TRBV4-1|few|TRBD1
TGCGCCAGCAGCCTCCGGGACAGGGGGCCGAGCTCCTACAATGAGCAGTTCTTC
CASSLRDRGPSSYNEQFF
>TRBJ2-7|TRBV4-3|-|TRBD2
TGCGCCAGCAGCCAAGGGACTAGCGGGAACGAGCAGTACTTC
CASSQGTSGNEQYF
>TRBJ2-7|TRBV7-2|-|TRBD2
TGTGCCAGCAGCCGAGAGCCGGGACTAGCGGGCCTCTACGAGCAGTACTTC
CASSREPGLAGLYEQYF
>TRBJ1-1|TRBV5-1|many|-
TGCGCCAGCTTGGGAGAGAACACTGAAGCTTTCTTT
CASLGENTEAFF
>TRBJ2-7|TRBV29-1|-|TRBD1
TGCAGCGGACTCGGGACAGATTCCTACGAGCAGTACTTC
CSGLGTDSYEQYF
>TRBJ2-7|TRBV4-1|few|-
TGCGCCAGCAGCCAAGGGACAGCTCCGTTGGCCTACGAGCAGTACTTC
CASSQGTAPLAYEQYF
>TRBJ1-1|TRBV27|many|-
TGTGCCAGCAGTTTAGGACAGCTAATGAACACTGAAGCTTTCTTT
CASSLGQLMNTEAFF
>TRBJ2-1|TRBV29-1|few|TRBD2
TGCAGCGTTGATGGTACTAGCGGGAGCCATGAGCAGTTCTTC
CSVDGTSGSHEQFF
>TRBJ2-7|TRBV29-1|few|-
TGCAGCGTTGAAGCGGGGCTAGGCTCCTACGAGCAGTACTTC
CSVEAGLGSYEQYF
>TRBJ1-1|TRBV20-1|few|-
TGCAGTGCTAGAGATCTCTTGGGGGTGAACACTGAAGCTTTCTTT
CSARDLLGVNTEAFF
>TRBJ2-1|TRBV20-1|-|TRBD2
TGCAGTGCTAGTCTCGCTAGCGGGCCCCCTACCGAATCTGAGCAGTTCTTC
CSASLASGPPTESEQFF
>TRBJ2-7|TRBV7-3|-|TRBD2
TGTGCCAGCAGCCCCTCGCGGGGGAGCTCCTACGAGCAGTACTTC
CASSPSRGSSYEQYF
>TRBJ2-1|TRBV29-1|-|-
TGCAGCGTTTTGAGCTCCTACAATGAGCAGTTCTTC
CSVLSSYNEQFF
>TRBJ2-5|TRBV20-1|few|-
TGCAGTGCTAGAGAGTGGGCCGGGGAGACCCAGTACTTC
CSAREWAGETQYF
>TRBJ2-5|TRBV20-1|many|-
TGCAGTGCTTCCGGGTGGGGGAGCGCTCCTCTAGGGACCCAGTACTTC
CSASGWGSAPLGTQYF
>TRBJ2-7|TRBV12-3/TRBV12-4|-|-
TGTGCCAGCAGCCGCGGGATTGGCTACGAGCAGTACTTC
CASSRGIGYEQYF
>TRBJ1-1|TRBV4-3|-|-
TGCGCCAGCAGCCAAAGGAACAGGGCTGACGCTTTCTTT
CASSQRNRADAFF
>TRBJ2-7|TRBV4-2|few|-
TGTGCCAGCAGCCAAGTGGTGACCGGGCCTGAACAGTACTTC
CASSQVVTGPEQYF
>TRBJ2-7|TRBV7-8|-|-
TGTGCCAGCAGCCTACACGGAGGAGGATCCTACGAGCAGTACTTC
CASSLHGGGSYEQYF
>TRBJ1-4|TRBV6-5|-|-
TGTGCCAGCAGTTACTCAGGGGGAGGGGAAAAACTGTTTTTT
CASSYSGGGEKLFF
>TRBJ1-1|TRBV5-6|-|TRBD1
TGTGCCAGCAGCTCGACAGGGGTAACTGAAGCTTTCTTT
CASSSTGVTEAFF
>TRBJ1-5|TRBV6-5|few|-
TGTGCCAGCAGTTCGGTTTCAGGGGCTAATCAGCCCCAGCATTTT
CASSSVSGANQPQHF
>TRBJ2-3|TRBV27|few|-
TGTGCCAGCAGTTTCTCGGCATCTTCTAGCACAGATACGCAGTATTTT
CASSFSASSSTDTQYF
>TRBJ2-5|TRBV5-1|-|-
TGCGCCAGCAGCTTGGGGGGCATCCAGGGATTTCAGTACCAAGAGACCCAGTACTTC
CASSLGGIQGFQYQETQYF
>TRBJ2-4|TRBV11-2|-|TRBD1
TGTGCCAGCAGCTTATTCGGGACAGGGGGCGATGGAGCCAAAAACATTCAGTACTTC
CASSLFGTGGDGAKNIQYF
>TRBJ2-3|TRBV5-1|-|TRBD2
TGCGCCAGCAGCTTGCGTCTAGCGGGAGCTAGCACAGATACGCAGTATTTT
CASSLRLAGASTDTQYF
>TRBJ2-3|TRBV20-1|many|-
TGCAGTGCTAGACCTTTGGGTCGGGCAGATACGCAGTATTTT
CSARPLGRADTQYF
>TRBJ2-1|TRBV6-2/TRBV6-3|-|-
TGTGCCAGCAGTTACTACATAGCCCCAGATGAGCAGTTCTTC
CASSYYIAPDEQFF
>TRBJ2-1|TRBV9|few|-
TGTGCCAGCAGGGGCTTGGAGGGTCCTGAGCAGTTCTTC
CASRGLEGPEQFF
>TRBJ2-2|TRBV13|-|TRBD2
TGTGCCAGCAGCCCCCTTGGCGGGAGGGCCGGGGAGCTGTTTTTT
CASSPLGGRAGELFF
>TRBJ1-4|TRBV20-1|-|TRBD1
TGCAGTGCTAAGAACCGGGACAGGGTTTTGGAAAAACTGTTTTTT
CSAKNRDRVLEKLFF
>TRBJ2-7|TRBV5-5|many|TRBD2
TGTGCCAGCAGCCAGGGGACTAGGGGCGTCTACGAGCAGTACTTC
CASSQGTRGVYEQYF
>TRBJ2-5|TRBV6-2/TRBV6-3|few|-
TGTGCCAGCAGTTACTGGGATGGGGAGACCCAGTACTTC
CASSYWDGETQYF
>TRBJ2-2|TRBV12-3/TRBV12-4|-|TRBD1
TGTGCCTACACAGGGGCGACCGGGGAGCTGTTTTTT
CAYTGATGELFF
>TRBJ2-7|TRBV6-6|-|TRBD1
TGTGCCAGCACCGAGACAGGGGGTGATCCGTACTTC
CASTETGGDPYF
>TRBJ2-3|TRBV9|-|-
TGTGCCAGCAGCGTAGAATGGGCAGATACGCAGTATTTT
CASSVEWADTQYF
>TRBJ2-1|TRBV4-1|-|TRBD2
TGCGCCAGCAGCCAATGGGGGGGCAATGAGCAGTTCTTC
CASSQWGGNEQFF
>TRBJ1-1|TRBV27|-|TRBD1
TGTGCCAGCAGTCCCTCTCGGACAGGGGGCTCTGAAGCTTTCTTT
CASSPSRTGGSEAFF
>TRBJ1-1|TRBV4-1|few|-
TGCGCCAGCAGCCAAAGACAGATGAACACTGAAGCTTTCTTT
CASSQRQMNTEAFF
>TRBJ1-1|TRBV4-3|few|-
TGCGCCAGCAGCCTCGTTAGGAACACTGAAGCTTTCTTT
CASSLVRNTEAFF
>TRBJ2-7|TRBV25-1|-|TRBD1
TGTGCCAGCAGTGCCGGGACAGGGGGATTCTACGAGCAGTACTTC
CASSAGTGGFYEQYF
>TRBJ2-5|TRBV7-3|few|TRBD1
TGTGCCAGCAGCTTAATGGGACAGGGAAGCCAAGAGACCCAGTACTTC
CASSLMGQGSQETQYF
>TRBJ1-1|TRBV27|few|TRBD1
TGTGCCAGCAGTCCAGGGACAGGTGAAAACACTGAAGCTTTCTTT
CASSPGTGENTEAFF
>TRBJ1-3|TRBV14|-|-
TGTGCCAGCAGCCAAGATAGAACCACCGGAAACACCATATATTTT
CASSQDRTTGNTIYF
>TRBJ1-4|TRBV10-3|-|-
TGTGCCATCAGTGAGACCCCCGAAAAACTGTTTTTT
CAISETPEKLFF
>TRBJ2-5|TRBV15|many|-
TGTGCCACCAGCAGAGCACAAGAGACCCAGTACTTC
CATSRAQETQYF
>TRBJ2-7|TRBV27|-|-
TGTGCCACTCAAAATGACCATTCTTACGAGCAGTACTTC
CATQNDHSYEQYF
>TRBJ1-6|TRBV12-3/TRBV12-4|-|-
TGTGCCAGCACCTATGGGAGAGGGATCGGTTCACCCCTCCACTTT
CASTYGRGIGSPLHF
>TRBJ2-7|TRBV3-1|once|TRBD1
TGTGCCAGCAGCCAAGATCTGGGACAGCTAGAGCAGTACTTC
CASSQDLGQLEQYF
>TRBJ2-3|TRBV2|-|TRBD2
TGTGCCAGCAGTGCTCTAGCGGGAGTACCAGATACGCAGTATTTT
CASSALAGVPDTQYF
>TRBJ2-5|TRBV3-1|-|-
TGTGCCAGCACCAAAAGGGCAGGGCGGACCTTCCAGGAGACCCAGTACTTC
CASTKRAGRTFQETQYF
>TRBJ2-1|TRBV27|few|TRBD2
TGTGCCAGCAGTTTAACCCGCAGCGGGGACTACAATGAGCAGTTCTTC
CASSLTRSGDYNEQFF